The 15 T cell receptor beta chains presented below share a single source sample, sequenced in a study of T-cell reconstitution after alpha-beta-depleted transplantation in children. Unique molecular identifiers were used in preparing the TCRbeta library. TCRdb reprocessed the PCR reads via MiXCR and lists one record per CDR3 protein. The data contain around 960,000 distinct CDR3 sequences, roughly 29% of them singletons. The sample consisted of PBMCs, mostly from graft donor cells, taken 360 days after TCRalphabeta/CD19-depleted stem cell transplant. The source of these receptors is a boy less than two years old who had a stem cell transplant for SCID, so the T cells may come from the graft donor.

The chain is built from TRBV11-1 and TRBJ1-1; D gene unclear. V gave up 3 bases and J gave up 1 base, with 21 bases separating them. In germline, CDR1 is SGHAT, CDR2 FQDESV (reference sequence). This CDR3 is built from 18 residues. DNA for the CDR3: TGTGCCAGCAGCTTGCAGGTCGACACGTTGTTAGGGAACACTGAAGCTTTCTTT. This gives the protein CASSLQVDTLLGNTEAFF.

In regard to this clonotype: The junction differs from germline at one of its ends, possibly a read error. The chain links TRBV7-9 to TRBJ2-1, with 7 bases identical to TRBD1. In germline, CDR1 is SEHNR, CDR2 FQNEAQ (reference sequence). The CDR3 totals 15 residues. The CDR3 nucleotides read TGTGCCAGCAGCTCCCCATTTAAGGGGGCCAATGAGAAGTTCTTC. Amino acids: CASSSPFKGANEKFF.

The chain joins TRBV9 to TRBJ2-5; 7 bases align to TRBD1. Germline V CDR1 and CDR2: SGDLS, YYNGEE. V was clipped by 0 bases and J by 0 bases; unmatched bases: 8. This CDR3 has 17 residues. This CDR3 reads CASSVDSTGMYQETQYF. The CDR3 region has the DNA TGTGCCAGCAGCGTAGACTCGACAGGGATGTACCAAGAGACCCAGTACTTC. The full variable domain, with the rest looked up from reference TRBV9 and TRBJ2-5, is DSGVTQTPKHLITATGQRVTLRCSPRSGDLSVYWYQQSLDQGLQFLIQYYNGEERAKGNILERFSAQQFPDLHSELNLSSLELGDSALYFCASSVDSTGMYQETQYFGPGTRLLVL.

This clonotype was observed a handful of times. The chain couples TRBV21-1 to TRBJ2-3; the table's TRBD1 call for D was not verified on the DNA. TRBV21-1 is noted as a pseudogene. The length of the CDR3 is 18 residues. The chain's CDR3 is CASSKTVREVGRTDTQYF. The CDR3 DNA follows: TGTGCCAGCAGCAAAACTGTACGGGAAGTCGGAAGAACAGATACGCAGTATTTT.

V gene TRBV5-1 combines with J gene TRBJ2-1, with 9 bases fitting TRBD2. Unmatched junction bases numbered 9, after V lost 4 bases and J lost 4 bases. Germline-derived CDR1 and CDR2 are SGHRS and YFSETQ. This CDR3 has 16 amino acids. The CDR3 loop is CASSVASGALYNEQFF. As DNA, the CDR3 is TGCGCCAGCAGCGTGGCTAGCGGGGCTCTTTACAATGAGCAGTTCTTC. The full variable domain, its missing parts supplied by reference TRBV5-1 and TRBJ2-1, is KAGVTQTPRYLIKTRGQQVTLSCSPISGHRSVSWYQQTPGQGLQFLFEYFSETQRNKGNFPGRFSGRQFSNSRSEMNVSTLELGDSALYLCASSVASGALYNEQFFGPGTRLTVL.

The CDR3 DNA sequence: TGTGCCATCAGTGCGAGCGGGGCTAAAGAGACCCAGTACTTC. This encodes CAISASGAKETQYF. V usage is TRBV10-3 and J usage is TRBJ2-5; 7 nucleotides align to TRBD2. The CDR3 contains 14 residues. Germline CDR1 ENHRY, CDR2 SYGVKD. J was trimmed by 3 bases and V by 4 bases; bases with no gene match: 5.

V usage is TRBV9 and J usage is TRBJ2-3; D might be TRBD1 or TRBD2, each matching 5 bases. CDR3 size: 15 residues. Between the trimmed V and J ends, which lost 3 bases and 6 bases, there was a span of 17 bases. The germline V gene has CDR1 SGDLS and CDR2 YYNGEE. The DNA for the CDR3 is TGTGCCAGCAGCGCCGTTTCAGGCTGGGGGGATACGCAGTATTTT. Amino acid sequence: CASSAVSGWGDTQYF.

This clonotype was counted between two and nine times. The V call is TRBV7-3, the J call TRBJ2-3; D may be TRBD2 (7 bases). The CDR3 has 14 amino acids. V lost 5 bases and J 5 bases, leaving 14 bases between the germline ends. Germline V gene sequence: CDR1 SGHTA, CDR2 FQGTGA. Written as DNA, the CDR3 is TGTGCCAGCAGCAAAGGGGGGGCAGGAGATACGCAGTATTTT. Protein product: CASSKGGAGDTQYF.

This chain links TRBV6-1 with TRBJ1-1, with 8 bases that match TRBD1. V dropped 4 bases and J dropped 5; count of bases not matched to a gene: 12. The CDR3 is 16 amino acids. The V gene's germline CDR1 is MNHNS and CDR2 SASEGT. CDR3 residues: CASSAQDRVWRTEAFF. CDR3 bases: TGTGCCAGCAGTGCGCAGGACAGGGTATGGAGGACTGAAGCTTTCTTT.

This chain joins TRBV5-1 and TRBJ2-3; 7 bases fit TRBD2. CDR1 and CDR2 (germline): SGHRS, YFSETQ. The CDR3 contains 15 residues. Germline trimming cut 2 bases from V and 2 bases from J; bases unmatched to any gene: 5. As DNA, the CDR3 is TGCGCCAGCAGCTTCGGGGGGTTGGACACAGATACGCAGTATTTT. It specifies CASSFGGLDTDTQYF.

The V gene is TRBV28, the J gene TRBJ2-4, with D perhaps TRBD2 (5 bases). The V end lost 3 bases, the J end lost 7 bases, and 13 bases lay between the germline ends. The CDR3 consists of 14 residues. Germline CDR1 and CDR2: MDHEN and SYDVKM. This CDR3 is CASSFNQRGNIQYF. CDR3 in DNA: TGTGCCAGCAGTTTCAATCAGCGCGGGAACATTCAGTACTTC.

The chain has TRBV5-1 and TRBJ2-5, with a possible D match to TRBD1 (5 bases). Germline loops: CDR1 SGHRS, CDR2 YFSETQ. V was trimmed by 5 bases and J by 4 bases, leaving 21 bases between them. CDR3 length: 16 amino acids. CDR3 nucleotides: TGCGCCAGCAGAGAACTTGGGCAGGGAATTCGAGAGACCCAGTACTTC. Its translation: CASRELGQGIRETQYF. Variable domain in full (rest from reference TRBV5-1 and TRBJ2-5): KAGVTQTPRYLIKTRGQQVTLSCSPISGHRSVSWYQQTPGQGLQFLFEYFSETQRNKGNFPGRFSGRQFSNSRSEMNVSTLELGDSALYLCASRELGQGIRETQYFGPGTRLLVL.

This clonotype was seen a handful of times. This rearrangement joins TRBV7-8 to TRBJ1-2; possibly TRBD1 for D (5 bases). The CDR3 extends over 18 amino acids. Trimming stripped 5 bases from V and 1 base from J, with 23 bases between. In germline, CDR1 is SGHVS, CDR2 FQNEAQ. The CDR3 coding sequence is TGTGCCAGCAGCCCCTTCCCACTTCGCAAGACAGTTAACTATGGCTACACCTTC. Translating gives CASSPFPLRKTVNYGYTF.

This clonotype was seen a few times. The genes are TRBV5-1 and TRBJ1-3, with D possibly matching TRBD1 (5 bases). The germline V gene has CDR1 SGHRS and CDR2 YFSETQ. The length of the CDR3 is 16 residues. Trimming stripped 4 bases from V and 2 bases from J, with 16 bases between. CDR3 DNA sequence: TGCGCCAGCAGCCCGGACACGCTCCGCACTGGAAACACCATATATTTT. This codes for CASSPDTLRTGNTIYF.

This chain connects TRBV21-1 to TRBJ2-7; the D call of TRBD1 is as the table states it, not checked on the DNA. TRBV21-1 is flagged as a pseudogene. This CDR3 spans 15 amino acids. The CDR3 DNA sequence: TGTGCCATGGGCCCCGGACAGGATCCTTCCTACGAGCAGTACTTC. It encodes CAMGPGQDPSYEQYF.